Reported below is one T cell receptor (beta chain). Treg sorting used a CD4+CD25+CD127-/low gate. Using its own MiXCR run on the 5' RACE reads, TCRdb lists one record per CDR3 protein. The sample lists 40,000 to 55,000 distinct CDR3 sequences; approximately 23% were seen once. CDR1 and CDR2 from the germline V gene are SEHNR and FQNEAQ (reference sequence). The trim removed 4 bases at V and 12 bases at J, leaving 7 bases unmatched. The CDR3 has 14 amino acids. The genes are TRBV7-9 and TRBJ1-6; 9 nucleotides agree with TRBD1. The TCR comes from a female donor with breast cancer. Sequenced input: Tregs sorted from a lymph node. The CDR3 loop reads CASSSPGQGLPLHF. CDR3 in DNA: TGTGCCAGCAGCTCACCGGGACAGGGATTACCCCTCCACTTT.